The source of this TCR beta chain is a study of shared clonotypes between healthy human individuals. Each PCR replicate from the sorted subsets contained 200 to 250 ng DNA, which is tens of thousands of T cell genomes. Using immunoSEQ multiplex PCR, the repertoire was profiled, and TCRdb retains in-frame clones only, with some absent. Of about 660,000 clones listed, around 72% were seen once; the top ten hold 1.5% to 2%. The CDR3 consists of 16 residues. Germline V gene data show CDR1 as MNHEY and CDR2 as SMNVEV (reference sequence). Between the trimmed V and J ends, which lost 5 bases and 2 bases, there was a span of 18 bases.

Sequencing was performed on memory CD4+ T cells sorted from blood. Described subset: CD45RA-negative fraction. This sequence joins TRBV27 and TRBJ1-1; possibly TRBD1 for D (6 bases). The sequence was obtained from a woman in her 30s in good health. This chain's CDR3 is CASSARGGDYNTEAFF. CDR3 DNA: TGTGCCAGCAGTGCCCGGGGGGGCGACTATAACACTGAAGCTTTCTTT.